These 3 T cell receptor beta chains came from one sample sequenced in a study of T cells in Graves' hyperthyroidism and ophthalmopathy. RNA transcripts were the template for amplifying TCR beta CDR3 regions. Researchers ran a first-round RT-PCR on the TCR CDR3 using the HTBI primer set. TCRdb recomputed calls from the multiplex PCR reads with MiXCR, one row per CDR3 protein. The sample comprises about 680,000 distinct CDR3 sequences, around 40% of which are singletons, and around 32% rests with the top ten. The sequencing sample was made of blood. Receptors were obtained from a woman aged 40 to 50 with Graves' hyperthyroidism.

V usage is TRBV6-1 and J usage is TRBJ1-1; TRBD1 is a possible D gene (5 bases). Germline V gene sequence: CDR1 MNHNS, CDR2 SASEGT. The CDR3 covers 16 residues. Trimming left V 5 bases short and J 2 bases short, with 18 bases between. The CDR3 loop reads CASSPLNGGLNTEAFF. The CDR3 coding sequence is TGTGCCAGCAGTCCACTGAATGGGGGTCTCAACACTGAAGCTTTCTTT.

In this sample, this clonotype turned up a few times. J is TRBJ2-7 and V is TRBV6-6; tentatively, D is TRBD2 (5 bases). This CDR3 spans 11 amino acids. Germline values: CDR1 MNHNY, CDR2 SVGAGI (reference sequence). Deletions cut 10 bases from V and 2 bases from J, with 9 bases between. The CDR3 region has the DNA TGTGCCACGGGATCACCCTACGAGCAGTACTTC. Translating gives CATGSPYEQYF.

CDR3 residues: CASSPSTGSGANVLTF. The CDR3 DNA sequence: TGTGCCAGCAGCCCTTCTACGGGCTCTGGGGCCAACGTCCTGACTTTC. The V call is TRBV7-8, the J call TRBJ2-6, with unresolved D. In germline, CDR1 is SGHVS, CDR2 FQNEAQ. V dropped 5 bases and J dropped 0 bases, with 11 bases sitting between them. The CDR3 sequence is 16 residues long.